These 11 T cell receptor beta chains were all obtained from the same sample, sequenced in a study of identical twins. MiXCR was run by TCRdb on the 5' RACE reads, yielding one entry per CDR3 protein. The repertoire consists of 1,800,000 or so distinct CDR3 sequences, with about 32% occurring once and the leading ten covering roughly 0.3%. The sequencing sample was made of cord blood. These receptors all come from a newborn girl in good health.

This clonotype was counted only a few times. The V and J genes are TRBV28 and TRBJ2-4, with D perhaps TRBD2 (6 bases). Germline CDR1 reads MDHEN; CDR2 reads SYDVKM. The CDR3 has 14 residues. Trimming removed 6 bases at V and 6 bases at J, with 15 bases between. CDR3 coding DNA: TGTGCCAGCAGGCCCGGGACTTACCTAAACATTCAGTACTTC. As protein: CASRPGTYLNIQYF. Together with reference TRBV28 and TRBJ2-4, the CDR3 gives the full variable domain: DVKVTQSSRYLVKRTGEKVFLECVQDMDHENMFWYRQDPGLGLRLIYFSYDVKMKEKGDIPEGYSVSREKKERFSLILESASTNQTSMYLCASRPGTYLNIQYFGAGTRLSVL.

A few counts support this clonotype. The gene calls are TRBV10-3 and TRBJ2-7; the D gene could be TRBD1 or TRBD2 (7 bases each). Germline V gene sequence: CDR1 ENHRY, CDR2 SYGVKD. V gave up 11 bases and J gave up 6 bases, with 20 bases separating them. This CDR3 is built from 13 residues. CDR3 DNA: TGTGCCGTTAGGGACAGTGGGAGGGGCGAGCAGTACTTC. It translates to CAVRDSGRGEQYF.

This clonotype was detected a few times. This chain connects TRBV28 to TRBJ2-1; TRBD2 agrees at 13 bases. The CDR3 runs to 15 residues. Trimming cost V 6 bases and J 5 bases; bases outside gene matches: 4. The germline CDR1 and CDR2 sequences are MDHEN and SYDVKM. CDR3 nucleotide sequence: TGTGCCAGCAGGGAAGGGACTAGCGGGGACAATGAGCAGTTCTTC. It yields the protein CASREGTSGDNEQFF.

In this sample, this clonotype turned up once. Mismatch with germline at one junction end may stem from a read error. The chain combines TRBV29-1 with TRBJ2-7, with TRBD2 as a possible D gene (5 bases). This CDR3 is built from 12 residues. CDR1 is SQVTM and CDR2 is ANQGSEA in the germline V gene. The CDR3 reads CSVLGVSYERYF. The CDR3 DNA reads TGCAGCGTACTGGGAGTTTCCTACGAGCGGTACTTC.

This clonotype appeared a few times. This chain joins TRBV12-3 or TRBV12-4 and TRBJ2-1; 8 positions agree with TRBD2. The CDR3 contains 16 residues. V shed 2 bases and J 3 bases; nucleotides not matched to a gene: 6. This CDR3 is CASSLIGGVFYNEQFF. CDR3 DNA: TGTGCCAGCAGTTTAATCGGGGGGGTCTTCTACAATGAGCAGTTCTTC.

There are a few counts of this clonotype. This rearrangement joins TRBV27 to TRBJ2-1; D remains unclear. V lost 3 bases and J 4 bases, leaving 22 bases between the germline ends. CDR1 is MNHEY, CDR2 SMNVEV, per germline (reference sequence). This CDR3 has 18 residues. The CDR3 DNA reads TGTGCCAGCAGTTTTTGGCCCGCGCGGTATACAATTTACAATGAGCAGTTCTTC. This sequence encodes CASSFWPARYTIYNEQFF.

The gene calls are TRBV20-1 and TRBJ2-1; D uncertain. Germline CDR1 is DFQATT and CDR2 is SNEGSKA (reference sequence). The CDR3 loop spans 16 amino acids. Between the trimmed V and J ends, which lost 1 base and 0 bases, there was a span of 13 bases. CDR3 residues: CSARVSSARSYNEQFF. The CDR3 DNA reads as TGCAGTGCTAGAGTTTCTAGTGCCCGCTCCTACAATGAGCAGTTCTTC.

This clonotype has ten or more counts. The gene calls are TRBV10-3 and TRBJ2-5, with TRBD2 matching over 12 bases. Germline trimming cut 3 bases from V and 2 bases from J; bases unmatched to any gene: 4. Germline V gene lookup returns CDR1 ENHRY and CDR2 SYGVKD. The CDR3 runs to 16 residues. This CDR3 reads CAISDGLAGFQETQYF. CDR3 DNA sequence: TGTGCCATCAGTGATGGACTAGCGGGATTTCAAGAGACCCAGTACTTC.

This clonotype occurred a few times. This rearrangement joins TRBV11-2 to TRBJ2-3; D call uncertain. The CDR3 length is 16 residues. The V gene lost 1 base and the J gene lost 2 bases, with 13 bases spanning the gap. Germline lookup yields CDR1 SGHAT and CDR2 FQNNGV. Here the CDR3 reads CASSLVSRYLTDTQYF. The CDR3 region has the DNA TGTGCCAGCAGCTTAGTCAGTCGGTACCTCACAGATACGCAGTATTTT.

The V and J genes are TRBV18 and TRBJ2-5; D perhaps matches TRBD2 (5 bases). The end of the DNA fits TRBJ2-7 better, so the J call may be wrong. The germline V gene has CDR1 KGHSH and CDR2 LQKENI. This CDR3 is 15 amino acids long. The CDR3, as DNA: TGTGCCAGCTCACCAACGGATAGATGGAGGAACGAGCAGTACTTC. Translated: CASSPTDRWRNEQYF.

The chain joins TRBV5-1 to TRBJ2-3; D gene ambiguous. The germline V and J ends were trimmed by 2 bases and 0 bases, with 13 bases remaining between them. This CDR3 contains 16 residues. Germline V CDR1 and CDR2: SGHRS, YFSETQ. The CDR3 sequence: CASSLITGPSTDTQYF. The CDR3 region has the DNA TGCGCCAGCAGCTTAATTACGGGCCCTAGCACAGATACGCAGTATTTT.